This TCR beta chain was recovered during a study of a mutant IDH1 vaccine in newly diagnosed glioma. Across the whole study: Radiotherapy alone preceded vaccination by 4-6 weeks; alternatively, vaccination started with temozolomide cycles. Study-level results: Top-clonotype changes in peripheral T cells seemed unrelated to pseudoprogression.

Time point defined: week 5, during vaccination. Vaccination comprised doses that each held 300 ug of mutant IDH1 20-mer peptide, plus topical imiquimod. As to this clone: What it binds is not known.

Using immunoSEQ multiplex PCR, the repertoire was profiled, and TCRdb retains in-frame clones only, with some absent. The sample yields around 58,000 clones, around 81% seen once. The sequencing used PBMCs, collected from a glioma patient whose treatment included an IDH1 peptide vaccine. The source is a man aged 25 to 45 with glioma.

The CDR3 coding sequence is TGTGCCAGCAGTCCCGGGACAGGGTTTAATGGCTACACCTTC. It specifies CASSPGTGFNGYTF. The V gene is TRBV27, the J gene TRBJ1-2, with 9 bases lining up with TRBD1. This CDR3 is 14 amino acids long. CDR1 and CDR2 (germline): MNHEY, SMNVEV (reference sequence). V trimming: 5 bases; J trimming: 6 bases; junction bases outside the gene matches: 7.